The 6 T cell receptor beta chains below all came from one sample that was sequenced in a study of vaccination effects on CD4 cells after COVID-19. No antigen has been identified for these receptors. Having been cultured for 9 to 11 days, the cells underwent CD4+ T cell isolation. Method: immunoSEQ multiplex PCR; TCRdb's copy keeps in-frame clones and lacks some. The sample carries tens of thousands of clones, approximately 72% recorded once. The sequencing used CD4+ T cells from PBMCs cultured without peptide, collected before COVID-19 vaccination. These receptors were obtained from a human donor who had a prior SARS-CoV-2 infection.

The rearrangement links TRBV5-6 to TRBJ1-6, with 10 bases fitting TRBD1. The CDR3 has 16 amino acids. The germline V gene encodes CDR1 SGHDT and CDR2 YYEEEE. The ends lost 4 bases at V and 2 bases at J; junction bases unmatched: 3. CDR3 in DNA: TGTGCCAGCAGCGGGACAGGGGTCGCCTATAATTCACCCCTCCACTTT. Its translation is CASSGTGVAYNSPLHF. The full variable domain, rest sourced from reference TRBV5-6 and TRBJ1-6, is DAGVTQSPTHLIKTRGQQVTLRCSPKSGHDTVSWYQQALGQGPQFIFQYYEEEERQRGNFPDRFSGHQFPNYSSELNVNALLLGDSALYLCASSGTGVAYNSPLHFGNGTRLTVT.

J is TRBJ1-4 and V is TRBV18; D ambiguous. Germline V gene sequence: CDR1 KGHSH, CDR2 LQKENI. CDR3 length equals 14 residues. Trimming took 0 bases from V and 8 from J, leaving 10 bases between them. The CDR3 protein is CASSPPGSREKLFF. The DNA of the CDR3 is TGTGCCAGCTCACCACCTGGCTCTCGCGAAAAACTGTTTTTT.

The CDR3 region has the DNA TGTGCCAGCAGCCAAGATGATGGAGGCTCTGGAAACACCATATATTTT. Protein: CASSQDDGGSGNTIYF. The genes are TRBV4-2 and TRBJ1-3; the D is unclear. Trimming removed 0 bases from V and 0 bases from J, with 9 bases in between. CDR3 size: 16 residues. Per germline, CDR1 LGHNA and CDR2 YNFKEQ.

This clone was counted a single time. The genes are TRBV2 and TRBJ2-7; D call uncertain. The V end was cut by 3 bases, the J end by 8 bases, with 8 bases between. CDR1 SNHLY and CDR2 FYNNEI come from the germline V gene. This CDR3 is built from 11 residues. DNA for the CDR3: TGTGCCAGCAGTGAGCGGAGAAAGCAGTACTTC. Translated: CASSERRKQYF.

Concerning this clone: Other DNA sequences in this sample translate to the same CDR3. The chain uses TRBV7-2 and TRBJ2-5, with D possibly TRBD2 on 6 matching bases. The germline CDR1 and CDR2 sequences are SGHTA and FQGNSA. The CDR3 has 14 residues. V gave up 1 base and J gave up 2 bases, with 8 bases separating them. CDR3 sequence (DNA): TGTGCCAGCAGCTTAGTAGCGGCGCAAGAGACCCAGTACTTC. Residues: CASSLVAAQETQYF.

The V and J genes are TRBV12-5 and TRBJ2-2; TRBD1 matches at 7 bases. Germline trimming cut 0 bases from V and 2 bases from J; bases unmatched to any gene: 9. This CDR3 region has 18 residues. Per the germline V gene, CDR1 is LGHNT and CDR2 is FRNRAP. The CDR3 sequence: CASGLVLGQNLNTGELFF. The DNA for the CDR3 is TGTGCTAGTGGTTTGGTACTGGGACAGAACCTAAACACCGGGGAGCTGTTTTTT.